This TCR beta chain was sequenced during a study of T cell repertoires in cytomegalovirus infection. The overall study: Matching HLA type, along with CMV infection, was indicated by public TCR beta signatures.

This clonotype was picked up many times. The antigen remains undetermined. Study results and caveats: The cumulative frequency of public TCR beta families identified carriers of CMV plus the relevant HLA. Clonotype analysis showed dominance of the ex vivo response by HLA-C-restricted CMV-specific TCR beta clonotypes.

J lost 2 bases, V lost 0 bases, and 4 bases had no gene match. Germline lookup yields CDR1 LGHNA and CDR2 YSLEER. The CDR3 covers 16 residues. TCRdb analysed the reads with MiXCR anew, one entry per CDR3 protein. Among around 450,000 distinct CDR3 sequences, under 40% were seen once, and the ten largest hold roughly 13%. Sequencing input: PBMCs. J is TRBJ2-1 and V is TRBV4-3, with 7 positions matching TRBD2. This clonotype originated in a human donor in good health (CMV status not recorded). Some clones in this sample may be carry-over from other donors' samples. In nucleotides, the CDR3 is TGCGCCAGCAGCCAAGAGCCTAGCGGCACCTACAATGAGCAGTTCTTC. Protein: CASSQEPSGTYNEQFF.